The 26 T cell receptor beta chains reported below all come from one sample, sequenced in a study of cytomegalovirus exposure and HLA in healthy donors. With 60 Vbeta and 13 Jbeta primers, the PCR was carried out. Generated by immunoSEQ multiplex PCR, the TCRdb table keeps only in-frame clones and is missing some. The sample consists of 100,000 to 150,000 clones, roughly 80% of them appearing once. Sequencing used PBMCs. These receptors were obtained from a girl aged 2 to 9 in good health and CMV-seronegative.

J is TRBJ2-7 and V is TRBV27, with 9 bases fitting TRBD1. Germline-derived CDR1 and CDR2 are MNHEY and SMNVEV (reference sequence). CDR3 length: 14 residues. After removal of 2 bases from V and 2 bases from J, the junction contained 1 base not matched to a gene. In DNA form, the CDR3 reads TGTGCCAGCAGTTTAGGGGACAGGGCCTACGAGCAGTACTTC. It translates to CASSLGDRAYEQYF.

The V and J genes are TRBV21-1 and TRBJ2-1; the DNA was not compared with TRBD2, the D call given in the table. TRBV21-1 is described as a pseudogene. The CDR3 totals 20 residues. The CDR3 spells CASSPIGRERTHPRYNEQFF. In nucleotides, the CDR3 is TGTGCCAGCAGCCCTATCGGACGGGAAAGGACTCACCCCCGCTACAATGAGCAGTTCTTC.

The chain joins TRBV9 to TRBJ2-7, with TRBD2 matching over 11 bases. With 4 bases clipped from V and 0 bases from J, the junction kept 6 bases outside the gene matches. This CDR3 has 16 residues. Germline CDR1 SGDLS, CDR2 YYNGEE. This chain's CDR3 is CASSKGTSGSSYEQYF. The CDR3, as DNA: TGTGCCAGCAGCAAAGGGACTAGCGGAAGCTCCTACGAGCAGTACTTC.

V and J are TRBV7-9 and TRBJ2-7; D perhaps matches TRBD1 (6 bases). The CDR3 totals 14 residues. Germline-derived CDR1 and CDR2 are SEHNR and FQNEAQ (reference sequence). V shed 5 bases and J shed 1 base, with 12 bases lying between them. CDR3 sequence (DNA): TGTGCCAGCAGCGTTACAGGGTTATCCTACGAGCAGTACTTC. Its translation: CASSVTGLSYEQYF.

The gene calls are TRBV27 and TRBJ1-6; D is possibly TRBD1 (5 bases). In germline, CDR1 is MNHEY, CDR2 SMNVEV (reference sequence). This CDR3 region has 18 residues. V lost 0 bases, J lost 7 bases, and 19 bases lay in between. CDR3 protein: CASSLSPVRGVGNSPLHF. For the CDR3, the DNA is TGTGCCAGCAGTTTATCTCCGGTTCGGGGGGTTGGGAATTCACCCCTCCACTTT.

J is TRBJ1-1 and V is TRBV7-8; the match to TRBD1 covers 7 bases. The V gene end was trimmed by 5 bases and the J gene end by 1 base; junction bases not matched to a gene: 7. The CDR3 extends over 15 amino acids. Germline V gene sequence: CDR1 SGHVS, CDR2 FQNEAQ. CDR3 nucleotide sequence: TGTGCCAGCAGCCCGACAGGGTCGAGGAACACTGAAGCTTTCTTT. Protein: CASSPTGSRNTEAFF.

This chain uses TRBV4-1 with TRBJ2-7; possibly TRBD1 for D (6 bases). The CDR3 loop spans 14 amino acids. Trimming stripped 3 bases from V and 7 bases from J, with 16 bases between. CDR1 and CDR2 from the germline V gene are MGHRA and YSYEKL. The CDR3 DNA sequence: TGCGCCAGCAGCCAGGGGCAGGGGAATTGGGAGCAGTACTTC. It is translated as CASSQGQGNWEQYF.

This chain joins TRBV4-3 and TRBJ1-4, with D maybe TRBD1 (5 bases). The germline gives CDR1 LGHNA, CDR2 YSLEER. This CDR3 is 16 amino acids long. With 0 bases removed from V and 6 bases from J, the gap between germline ends came to 14 bases. The CDR3 bases are TGCGCCAGCAGCCAAGATCGCGGGGGTTTCGATGAAAAACTGTTTTTT. Its protein is CASSQDRGGFDEKLFF.

CDR3 bases: TGCGCCAGCAGCTTGACAGGCCCTAGCGAGCAGTACTTC. As protein: CASSLTGPSEQYF. V usage is TRBV5-1 and J usage is TRBJ2-5, with D possibly being TRBD1 (5 bases). The J call is doubtful: the DNA matches TRBJ2-7 better. CDR3 length equals 13 residues. Germline CDR1 reads SGHRS; CDR2 reads YFSETQ.

This chain connects TRBV27 to TRBJ2-3; 7 bases fit TRBD2. Germline V gene sequence: CDR1 MNHEY, CDR2 SMNVEV (reference sequence). J gave up 0 bases and V 0 bases, and 12 bases lay outside the gene matches. The CDR3 has 19 amino acids. The CDR3 loop is CASSLSNGAGVLSTDTQYF. In nucleotides, the CDR3 is TGTGCCAGCAGTTTATCGAACGGGGCGGGGGTTCTTAGCACAGATACGCAGTATTTT.

The chain joins TRBV7-2 to TRBJ2-3; 16 bases fit TRBD2. The germline V gene encodes CDR1 SGHTA and CDR2 FQGNSA. This CDR3 contains 19 residues. The junction had 12 bases not matched to a gene; V was cut back by 3 bases and J by 6 bases. CDR3 nucleotide sequence: TGTGCCAGCAGCTTTAAAATAGGGACTAGCGGGGGGGCCGTTGATACGCAGTATTTT. Protein product: CASSFKIGTSGGAVDTQYF.

This sequence joins TRBV30 and TRBJ2-7, with TRBD2 matching over 8 bases. The length of the CDR3 is 12 residues. Germline CDR1 is GTSNPN and CDR2 is SVGIG (reference sequence). V lost 4 bases, J lost 12 bases, and 11 bases stayed unmatched. CDR3 sequence (DNA): TGTGCCTGGACCCGTGGGGTAGCGGGAAGGTACTTC. It translates to CAWTRGVAGRYF.

The J gene is TRBJ2-5, the V gene TRBV6-5, with a possible D match to TRBD2 (6 bases). From germline, CDR1 is MNHEY and CDR2 SVGAGI. V was trimmed by 6 bases and J by 0 bases, leaving 11 bases between them. The CDR3 contains 14 residues. DNA for the CDR3: TGTGCCAGCAGGCACGGGGGTTACCAAGAGACCCAGTACTTC. Translating gives CASRHGGYQETQYF.

The chain links TRBV15 to TRBJ2-7, with D maybe TRBD1 (5 bases). With 3 bases removed from V and 0 bases from J, the gap between germline ends came to 15 bases. Germline CDR1 LNHNV, CDR2 YYDKDF (reference sequence). This CDR3 has 16 residues. Written as DNA, the CDR3 is TGTGCCACCAGCAGCATCGCAGGGTTCAGCTCCTACGAGCAGTACTTC. This sequence encodes CATSSIAGFSSYEQYF.

This sequence joins TRBV29-1 and TRBJ2-2; D might be TRBD2 (6 bases). CDR3 size: 17 residues. In germline, CDR1 is SQVTM, CDR2 ANQGSEA. Trimming removed 6 bases at V and 4 bases at J, with 24 bases between. CDR3 protein: CSVVLGWVGTPTGELFF. The CDR3 region has the DNA TGCAGCGTCGTTTTGGGGTGGGTTGGGACTCCCACCGGGGAGCTGTTTTTT.

V is TRBV4-2 and J is TRBJ2-5; D unresolved. The CDR3 sequence is 13 residues long. V was shortened by 1 base and J by 4 bases, with 7 bases between the two germline ends. The V gene's germline CDR1 is LGHNA and CDR2 YNFKEQ. The CDR3 bases are TGTGCCAGCAGCCAAGTATCTCGAGAGACCCAGTACTTC. It specifies CASSQVSRETQYF.

This chain's CDR3 is CASSRPLGGSTDTQYF. The CDR3 DNA reads as TGTGCCAGCAGCCGACCCTTAGGGGGAAGCACAGATACGCAGTATTTT. The rearrangement uses TRBV27 and TRBJ2-3, with D tentatively TRBD1 (6 bases). Trimming took 6 bases from V and 0 from J, leaving 16 bases between them. This CDR3 comprises 16 residues. Germline V CDR1 and CDR2: MNHEY, SMNVEV (reference sequence).

This chain joins TRBV4-1 and TRBJ1-5; 7 bases align to TRBD1. CDR1 MGHRA and CDR2 YSYEKL come from the germline V gene. V gave up 2 bases and J gave up 2 bases; unmatched junction bases: 9. CDR3 length: 17 amino acids. CDR3 loop: CASSQLLHGQGNQPQHF. CDR3 nucleotides: TGCGCCAGCAGCCAACTCCTCCACGGACAGGGCAATCAGCCCCAGCATTTT.

The chain uses TRBV4-1 and TRBJ1-2, with D perhaps matching TRBD1 (5 bases). Germline lookup yields CDR1 MGHRA and CDR2 YSYEKL. Trimming stripped 8 bases from V and 1 base from J, with 17 bases between. This CDR3 region has 15 residues. The CDR3 DNA follows: TGCGCCAGCTCCCTTTGGCAGGGCAGTAACTATGGCTACACCTTC. Translated, it gives CASSLWQGSNYGYTF.

The CDR3 here is CASKAVFSYNEQFF. For the CDR3, the DNA is TGTGCCAGTAAAGCGGTCTTCTCCTACAATGAGCAGTTCTTC. The J gene is TRBJ2-1, the V gene TRBV19, with D possibly being TRBD2 (5 bases). There are 14 residues in the CDR3. Germline V CDR1 and CDR2: LNHDA, SQIVND (reference sequence). V dropped 7 bases and J dropped 0 bases, with 10 bases sitting between them.

The chain couples TRBV19 to TRBJ1-1, with D unresolved. The CDR3 covers 12 residues. Germline assignment: CDR1 LNHDA and CDR2 SQIVND (reference sequence). Trimming took off 7 bases at V and 8 bases at J, with 14 bases between the two ends. CDR3 nucleotide sequence: TGTGCCAGTAATGCGGGAGCGCTCGAAGCTTTCTTT. Translated: CASNAGALEAFF.

This clone showed up just once. V is TRBV15 and J is TRBJ2-1; 8 bases are shared with TRBD2. Trimming took 0 bases from V and 3 from J; bases not matched to a gene: 7. CDR1 and CDR2 (germline): LNHNV, YYDKDF (reference sequence). The CDR3 loop spans 17 amino acids. The CDR3 reads CATSRDAAGVFYNEQFF. The CDR3 DNA follows: TGTGCCACCAGCAGAGATGCAGCGGGAGTCTTCTACAATGAGCAGTTCTTC.

The J gene is TRBJ2-7, the V gene TRBV28, with D hard to call. Germline V gene data show CDR1 as MDHEN and CDR2 as SYDVKM. V lost 2 bases and J lost 7, with 12 bases in between. This CDR3 is 13 amino acids long. CDR3 amino acids: CASSLGPLMEQYF. The CDR3 DNA reads TGTGCCAGCAGTTTAGGGCCTCTGATGGAGCAGTACTTC.

The rearrangement links TRBV7-2 to TRBJ2-1, with D maybe TRBD2 (5 bases). Germline assignment: CDR1 SGHTA and CDR2 FQGNSA. V was pared by 5 bases and J by 3 bases, with 8 bases between. CDR3 length equals 13 residues. CDR3 protein: CASSTGVYNEQFF. The CDR3 bases are TGTGCCAGCAGCACCGGGGTCTACAATGAGCAGTTCTTC.

V and J are TRBV19 and TRBJ1-6; 8 bases align to TRBD1. The CDR3 is 14 residues long. Trimming at V came to 3 bases and at J to 10 bases, leaving 5 bases not matched to a gene. Germline values: CDR1 LNHDA, CDR2 SQIVND (reference sequence). Written as DNA, the CDR3 is TGTGCCAGTAGTATCCCAGGGGGCATCTCACCCCTCCACTTT. Its translation is CASSIPGGISPLHF.

This chain links TRBV5-6 with TRBJ1-5; 7 nucleotides line up with TRBD1. The V gene's germline CDR1 is SGHDT and CDR2 YYEEEE. V gave up 5 bases and J gave up 3 bases; unmatched junction bases: 5. This CDR3 contains 14 residues. This chain's CDR3 is CASSNRGTNQPQHF. The CDR3 DNA reads as TGTGCCAGCAGTAACAGGGGAACCAATCAGCCCCAGCATTTT.